Shown below are 4 T cell receptor beta chains from a single sample sequenced in a study of Ad26.COV2.S vaccination and SARS-CoV-2 variants. Profiled with immunoSEQ multiplex PCR; TCRdb holds only in-frame clones, not every one. The repertoire holds over 400,000 clones, with about 92% as singletons. Noted treatment: around 19 received Ad26.COV2.S at low or high dose, single or two shots; five or six received placebo; per-sample allocation not given. Vaccine and placebo recipients were sampled on day 63 after the first injection. The sample consisted of peripheral blood, taken in a trial of Ad26.COV2.S vaccine versus placebo. The receptor source for this set is a person between 18 and 65 years old who received the Ad26.COV2.S COVID-19 vaccine or a placebo.

V gene TRBV10-1 combines with J gene TRBJ2-3, with 8 bases lining up with TRBD1. Germline V gives CDR1 WNHNN, CDR2 SYGVQD (reference sequence). Trimming at V came to 5 bases and at J to 6 bases, leaving 7 bases not matched to a gene. The CDR3 has 14 residues. CDR3 DNA: TGCGCCAGCAGTCAAGGGACAGGCGAGGATACGCAGTATTTT. Translated: CASSQGTGEDTQYF.

V is TRBV27 and J is TRBJ2-5, with 10 bases that match TRBD2. The CDR3 is made up of 16 amino acids. V lost 5 bases to trimming and J lost 10 bases; unmatched junction nucleotides: 16. Per germline, CDR1 MNHEY and CDR2 SMNVEV (reference sequence). Here the CDR3 DNA reads TGTGCCAGCAGTCAAACCCTAGCGGGGGCCCGGGGAGGCCAGTACTTC. Its protein product is CASSQTLAGARGGQYF.

CDR3 sequence reads: CASSLSLAGGRRSYNEQFF. Here the CDR3 DNA reads TGTGCCAGCAGCTTGAGCCTAGCGGGGGGGCGTCGCTCCTACAATGAGCAGTTCTTC. The rearrangement uses TRBV5-6 and TRBJ2-1, with 12 bases matching TRBD2. CDR3 length equals 19 residues. Per germline, CDR1 SGHDT and CDR2 YYEEEE. The trim removed 1 base at V and 0 bases at J, leaving 8 bases unmatched.

The genes are TRBV6-2 or TRBV6-3 and TRBJ2-5, with no clear D. The CDR3 has 14 amino acids. Trimming took off 2 bases at V and 0 bases at J, with 7 bases between the two ends. Germline lookup yields CDR1 MNHEY and CDR2 SVGEGT. For the CDR3, the DNA is TGTGCCAGCAGTTACCAGACAAACCAAGAGACCCAGTACTTC. Its protein product is CASSYQTNQETQYF.